The 3 T cell receptor beta chains listed next were all sequenced from one sample in a study of metastatic and nonmetastatic thyroid tumors. Through MiXCR, TCRdb re-clonotyped the PCR reads. The sample includes about 82,000 clones, about an eighth seen only once; the top ten take over 7%. Every patient was untreated before thyroid surgery. Sequencing used tumor tissue. These receptors were collected from a female donor with papillary thyroid cancer or a benign thyroid nodule (not recorded which). Some clones in this sample may be carry-over from other donors' samples.

This clone was counted many times. Within the sample, other DNA sequences also encode this same CDR3. V usage is TRBV20-1 and J usage is TRBJ2-2; 8 bases map to TRBD1. This CDR3 comprises 14 residues. J gave up 7 bases and V 4 bases, and 8 bases lay outside the gene matches. CDR1 is DFQATT and CDR2 is SNEGSKA in the germline V gene (reference sequence). Here the CDR3 reads CSATTGQGDGELFF. The CDR3 nucleotides read TGCAGTGCTACCACTGGACAGGGAGACGGGGAGCTGTTTTTT.

The rearrangement joins TRBV4-1 to TRBJ1-1, with 8 nucleotides matching TRBD1. The CDR3 extends over 16 amino acids. Germline V gene lookup returns CDR1 MGHRA and CDR2 YSYEKL. Trimming cost V 1 base and J 5 bases; bases outside gene matches: 9. The CDR3, as DNA: TGCGCCAGCAGCCAAGCTCTGGCAGGGGGCTTAACTGAAGCTTTCTTT. Translated, it gives CASSQALAGGLTEAFF.

About this clone: One end of the junction does not line up with germline, which may come from a read error. J is TRBJ2-3 and V is TRBV6-2 or TRBV6-3; no firm D call. Germline V gene sequence: CDR1 MNHEY, CDR2 SVGEGT. The CDR3 loop spans 20 amino acids. The CDR3 here is CASSYFHSALYSGATDTQYF. CDR3 nucleotides: TGTGCCAGCAGCTACTTCCATTCCGCCCTTTATTCGGGCGCCACAGATACGCAGTATTTT.